The subject of this entry is one TCR beta chain. Its target is unknown. This record comes from a study of cytomegalovirus exposure and HLA in healthy donors. Study background: The 95 million to 120 million unique TCR beta sequences, from roughly 180 million T cells, were found by an earlier analysis. Study conclusions and caveats: Sequencing depth roughly uniform across donors was assumed in presence/absence analyses. Later on, an analysis showed TCR association rates differing by HLA locus, with DRB1 the most and HLA-C the fewest.

The PCR employed 60 Vbeta primers together with 13 Jbeta primers. Only in-frame clones appear in the TCRdb table, and some are missing; sequencing was by immunoSEQ multiplex PCR. The sample holds around 65,000 clones, around 73% seen once. The CDR3 is 15 amino acids. Germline loops: CDR1 GTSNPN, CDR2 SVGIG (reference sequence). V was clipped by 3 bases and J by 1 base, with 10 bases between them. This receptor was identified in a girl aged 10 to 17 in good health and CMV-seropositive. The chain couples TRBV30 to TRBJ2-6; D possibly corresponds to TRBD1 (5 bases). The sequencing sample was made of PBMCs. The CDR3 region is CAWRGKGSGANVLTF. The CDR3 bases are TGTGCCTGGAGGGGAAAGGGGTCTGGGGCCAACGTCCTGACTTTC.